A selection of T cell receptor beta chains follows, all from one sample in a study of radiation and T cells in renal cell carcinoma. TCRdb's copy holds only in-frame clones and misses some; the assay was immunoSEQ multiplex PCR. The sample lists over 90,000 clones; about 79% were seen once. The source material was blood, sampled from a patient whose treatment included radiotherapy and nephrectomy. The receptors were gathered from a man aged 55 to 69 with renal cell carcinoma. CDR3s include the opening cysteine and the closing phenylalanine or tryptophan. The D gene is left open where the match is weak. A row's size may be missing; if present it is once, few, many or a size class.

- TRBJ1-5 TRBV7-2 - CASSLWWEGTQPQHF TGTGCCAGCAGCTTATGGTGGGAGGGCACCCAGCCCCAGCATTTT
TRBD1 TRBJ1-4 TRBV5-1 once CASSWGQINEKLFF TGCGCCAGCAGCTGGGGACAGATTAATGAAAAACTGTTTTTT
- TRBJ1-5 TRBV10-1 - CASSEGFNQPQHF TGCGCCAGCAGTGAAGGGTTTAATCAGCCCCAGCATTTT
- TRBJ1-2 TRBV20-1 - CSAFTNYGYTF TGCAGTGCCTTCACTAACTATGGCTACACCTTC
TRBD2 TRBJ2-2 TRBV28 - CASSSPAGVVWDGELFF TGTGCCAGCAGTTCCCCAGCGGGAGTGGTTTGGGACGGGGAGCTGTTTTTT
TRBD1 TRBJ2-7 TRBV5-5 - CASSSQTGGSYEQYF TGTGCCAGCAGCTCCCAGACAGGGGGATCCTACGAGCAGTACTTC
- TRBJ2-3 TRBV7-6 - CASSLGLGTDTQYF TGTGCCAGCAGCTTAGGCCTGGGCACAGATACGCAGTATTTT
- TRBJ1-1 TRBV7-9 - CASSLENTEAFF TGTGCCAGCAGCTTAGAGAACACTGAAGCTTTCTTT
- TRBJ2-7 TRBV11-2 - CASSLGVLFEQYF TGTGCCAGCAGCTTAGGGGTCTTGTTCGAGCAGTACTTC
- TRBJ1-1 TRBV5-8 once CASSLIDGDEAFF TGTGCCAGCAGCTTGATTGATGGGGATGAAGCTTTCTTT
- TRBJ2-2 TRBV6-5 - CASRRNTGELFF TGTGCCAGCAGACGGAACACCGGGGAGCTGTTTTTT
- TRBJ2-2 TRBV19 - CASSTGHTGELFF TGTGCCAGTAGTACAGGGCACACCGGGGAGCTGTTTTTT
TRBD2 TRBJ2-7 TRBV18 - CASSPGLAGGFAYEQYF TGTGCCAGCTCACCTGGACTAGCGGGAGGGTTCGCCTACGAGCAGTACTTC
TRBD2 TRBJ2-2 TRBV7-2 - CASSLVLAGSGGGELFF TGTGCCAGCAGCTTAGTACTAGCGGGTTCCGGGGGCGGGGAGCTGTTTTTT
TRBD2 TRBJ2-1 TRBV4-3 many CASSQEPSGTRGNEQFF TGCGCCAGCAGCCAAGAGCCTAGCGGGACCCGGGGGAATGAGCAGTTCTTC
- TRBJ2-2 TRBV11-3 - CASSLNQAWDTGELFF TGTGCCAGCAGCTTAAACCAGGCGTGGGACACCGGGGAGCTGTTTTTT
- TRBJ2-1 TRBV10-3 once CAISGGRFFDEQFF TGTGCCATCAGTGGCGGGCGTTTCTTTGATGAGCAGTTCTTC
- TRBJ2-1 TRBV9 - CASSAPGTGPNEQFF TGTGCCAGCAGCGCTCCCGGGACGGGGCCTAATGAGCAGTTCTTC
- TRBJ2-5 TRBV30 - CAWSLGAGEQYF TGTGCCTGGAGTTTGGGGGCGGGGGAGCAGTACTTC
TRBD1 TRBJ2-3 TRBV5-6 once CASSYWTGFSSDTQYF TGTGCCAGCAGCTACTGGACAGGGTTCTCTTCAGATACGCAGTATTTT
TRBD1 TRBJ1-4 TRBV5-6 once CASSFGTGASLGEKLFF TGTGCCAGCAGCTTTGGGACAGGGGCCTCATTAGGTGAAAAACTGTTTTTT
- TRBJ2-7 TRBV18 - CASSPPPGWDEQYF TGTGCCAGCTCACCACCGCCGGGGTGGGACGAGCAGTACTTC
- TRBJ2-5 TRBV5-4 - CASSLGWDGQETQYF TGTGCCAGCAGCTTGGGCTGGGACGGACAAGAGACCCAGTACTTC
- TRBJ2-3 TRBV29-1 - CSVRGSITDTQYF TGCAGCGTGAGGGGGTCTATCACAGATACGCAGTATTTT
- TRBJ2-5 TRBV5-1 - CASSMGPQETQYF TGCGCCAGCAGTATGGGACCGCAAGAGACCCAGTACTTC
- TRBJ1-1 TRBV28 few CASRALNTEAFF TGTGCCAGCAGGGCACTGAACACTGAAGCTTTCTTT
- TRBJ2-7 TRBV29-1 once CSVPRGADYNEQYF TGCAGCGTTCCCCGCGGTGCGGACTACAACGAGCAGTACTTC
- TRBJ1-1 TRBV9 - CASSVGGDMNTEAFF TGTGCCAGCAGCGTAGGCGGGGATATGAACACTGAAGCTTTCTTT
- TRBJ1-2 TRBV18 - CASSPGSGSIYGYTF TGTGCCAGCTCACCGGGGAGCGGATCAATCTATGGCTACACCTTC
TRBD2 TRBJ2-3 TRBV29-1 - CSVDPAGEDTQYF TGCAGCGTTGATCCAGCGGGAGAGGATACGCAGTATTTT
- TRBJ2-1 TRBV10-3 - CAISAGSYNEQFF TGTGCCATCAGTGCGGGCAGCTACAATGAGCAGTTCTTC
TRBD2 TRBJ2-2 TRBV10-2 many CASRLAGGNTGELFF TGCGCCAGCAGGTTAGCGGGAGGGAACACCGGGGAGCTGTTTTTT
- TRBJ2-7 TRBV18 - CASSPGSSYEQYF TGTGCCAGCTCACCGGGTAGCTCCTACGAGCAGTACTTC
TRBD2 TRBJ2-3 TRBV7-2 - CASSPGLAADTQYF TGTGCCAGCAGCCCTGGACTAGCCGCAGATACGCAGTATTTT
- TRBJ2-7 TRBV28 - CASRPPGQIYEQYF TGTGCCAGCAGGCCTCCGGGACAAATCTACGAGCAGTACTTC
- TRBJ2-2 TRBV7-2 - CASSSQPTGELFF TGTGCCAGCAGCTCGCAACCGACCGGGGAGCTGTTTTTT
- TRBJ1-1 TRBV5-4 - CASSPTGSNAEAFF TGTGCCAGCAGCCCTACGGGGAGCAACGCTGAAGCTTTCTTT
TRBD2 TRBJ2-3 TRBV7-2 - CASSSSPSGGLDTQYF TGTGCCAGCAGCTCCTCCCCGAGCGGGGGTCTCGATACGCAGTATTTT
- TRBJ1-2 TRBV4-3 once CASSPNPGGNYGYTF TGCGCCAGCAGCCCCAACCCGGGAGGAAACTATGGCTACACCTTC
TRBD1 TRBJ2-3 TRBV19 - CASSISTGGITDTQYF TGTGCCAGTAGTATTTCGACAGGGGGGATTACAGATACGCAGTATTTT
TRBD2 TRBJ2-3 TRBV5-1 - CASSLPSGRGNTDTQYF TGCGCCAGCAGCTTGCCTAGCGGGAGGGGGAACACAGATACGCAGTATTTT
TRBD1 TRBJ1-4 TRBV5-1 - CASSSGQVAANEKLFF TGCGCCAGCAGCTCGGGACAGGTGGCAGCTAATGAAAAACTGTTTTTT